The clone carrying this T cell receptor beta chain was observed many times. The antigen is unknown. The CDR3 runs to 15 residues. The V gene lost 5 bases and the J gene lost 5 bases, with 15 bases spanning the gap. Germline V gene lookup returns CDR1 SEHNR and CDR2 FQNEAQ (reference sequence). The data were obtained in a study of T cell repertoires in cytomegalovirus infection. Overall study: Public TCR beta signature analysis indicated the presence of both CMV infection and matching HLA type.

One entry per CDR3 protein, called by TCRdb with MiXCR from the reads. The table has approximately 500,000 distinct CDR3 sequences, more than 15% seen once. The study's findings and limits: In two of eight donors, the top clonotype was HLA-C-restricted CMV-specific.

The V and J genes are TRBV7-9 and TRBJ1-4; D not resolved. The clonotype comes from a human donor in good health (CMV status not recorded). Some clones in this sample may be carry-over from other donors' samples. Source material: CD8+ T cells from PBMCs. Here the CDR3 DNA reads TGTGCCAGCAGCCCCCACCTTGAAGAGAATGAAAAACTGTTTTTT. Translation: CASSPHLEENEKLFF.